This is a list of T cell receptor beta chains from one sample in a study of OX40 agonist ivuxolimab in advanced cancers. Sequenced by immunoSEQ multiplex PCR; TCRdb stores in-frame clones only, minus some. This table has around 66,000 clones, approximately 91% appearing once. Specimen: CD4+ or CD8+ T cells sorted from blood, collected in a trial of the OX40 agonist ivuxolimab. The receptors come from an adult with an advanced solid tumor such as melanoma, head and neck, liver or kidney cancer. Both conserved end residues are part of each CDR3. D genes are given only for firm matches. Rows may omit the clone size; those that give it use once, few, many or a size class.

D	size	V	J	CDR3	DNA
.	.	TRBV30	TRBJ2-7	CAWSQGYEQYF	TGTGCCTGGTCACAGGGCTACGAGCAGTACTTC
.	.	TRBV7-8	TRBJ2-3	CASRLGGRGTDTQYF	TGTGCCAGCAGATTAGGGGGGAGGGGCACAGATACGCAGTATTTT
.	.	TRBV4-1	TRBJ1-4	CASSQKGTSEKLFF	TGCGCCAGCAGCCAAAAGGGGACTAGTGAAAAACTGTTTTTT
.	.	TRBV4-1	TRBJ2-5	CASSQDWPETQYF	TGCGCCAGCAGCCAAGATTGGCCAGAGACCCAGTACTTC
.	.	TRBV5-5	TRBJ2-7	CASSASGGQRGREQYF	TGTGCCAGCAGCGCCTCTGGGGGACAACGCGGGCGCGAGCAGTACTTC
.	medium-sized	TRBV6-1	TRBJ1-2	CASREGSSYGYTF	TGTGCCAGCAGGGAAGGGTCCTCTTATGGCTACACCTTC
.	.	TRBV5-1	TRBJ2-7	CASSAGTYEQYF	TGCGCCAGCAGCGCGGGGACTTACGAGCAGTACTTC
.	.	TRBV7-8	TRBJ2-7	CASSLIQPDQISYEQYF	TGTGCCAGCAGCTTAATACAGCCCGACCAAATTTCCTACGAGCAGTACTTC
TRBD2	.	TRBV4-1	TRBJ2-5	CASSQDGSGGDRETQYF	TGCGCCAGCAGCCAAGATGGTAGCGGGGGGGATCGGGAGACCCAGTACTTC
.	.	TRBV9	TRBJ1-1	CASSVADSPNTEAFF	TGTGCCAGCAGCGTAGCTGACAGTCCGAACACTGAAGCTTTCTTT
TRBD2	.	TRBV9	TRBJ2-1	CASSVESSGFYNEQFF	TGTGCCAGCAGCGTAGAGTCTAGCGGCTTCTACAATGAGCAGTTCTTC
.	.	TRBV19	TRBJ2-7	CASSPYRDTSSYEQYF	TGTGCCAGTAGTCCTTACCGGGACACGAGCTCCTACGAGCAGTACTTC
TRBD1	.	TRBV2	TRBJ2-5	CASTRATGGFETQYF	TGTGCCAGCACCCGCGCCACAGGGGGCTTTGAGACCCAGTACTTC
TRBD1	.	TRBV5-6	TRBJ2-7	CASSSGTGGNYEQYF	TGTGCCAGCAGCTCCGGGACAGGAGGGAACTACGAGCAGTACTTC
TRBD2	.	TRBV9	TRBJ2-7	CASSLTGGFHEQYF	TGTGCCAGCAGCCTTACGGGGGGGTTCCACGAGCAGTACTTC
TRBD1	.	TRBV9	TRBJ2-1	CASSVEGQAYNEQFF	TGTGCCAGCAGCGTGGAGGGACAGGCATACAATGAGCAGTTCTTC
.	.	TRBV29-1	TRBJ1-2	CSVEADGDGYTF	TGCAGCGTTGAAGCTGACGGGGATGGCTACACCTTC
TRBD2	.	TRBV19	TRBJ2-5	CASSTSGLFETQYF	TGTGCCAGTAGTACGTCGGGACTATTTGAGACCCAGTACTTC
.	.	TRBV27	TRBJ2-1	CASSFLNNEQFF	TGTGCCAGCAGTTTCTTAAACAATGAGCAGTTCTTC
.	.	TRBV5-6	TRBJ1-1	CASSPRGVDTEAFF	TGTGCCAGCAGCCCTAGGGGCGTGGACACTGAAGCTTTCTTT
TRBD2	once	TRBV9	TRBJ2-3	CASSVASGVGTDTQYF	TGTGCCAGCAGCGTAGCTAGCGGGGTTGGCACAGATACGCAGTATTTT
.	.	TRBV29-1	TRBJ2-7	CSVNGGDEQYF	TGCAGCGTGAATGGAGGGGACGAGCAGTACTTC